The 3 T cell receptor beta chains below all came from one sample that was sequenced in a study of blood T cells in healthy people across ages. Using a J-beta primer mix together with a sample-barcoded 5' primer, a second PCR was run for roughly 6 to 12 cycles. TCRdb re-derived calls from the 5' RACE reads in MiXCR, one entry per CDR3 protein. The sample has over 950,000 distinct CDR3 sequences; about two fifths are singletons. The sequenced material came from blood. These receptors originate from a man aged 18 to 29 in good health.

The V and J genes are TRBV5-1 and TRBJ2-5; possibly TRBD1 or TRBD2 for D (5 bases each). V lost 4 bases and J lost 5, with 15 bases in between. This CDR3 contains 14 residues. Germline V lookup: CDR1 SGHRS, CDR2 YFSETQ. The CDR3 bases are TGCGCCAGCAGCGTGGGGGTCCCGGGGGAGACCCAGTACTTC. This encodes CASSVGVPGETQYF.

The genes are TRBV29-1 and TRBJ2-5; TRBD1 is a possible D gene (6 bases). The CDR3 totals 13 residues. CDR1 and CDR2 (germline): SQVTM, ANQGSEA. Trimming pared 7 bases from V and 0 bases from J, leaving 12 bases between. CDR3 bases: TGCAGCGGAGGGGACACCAACCAAGAGACCCAGTACTTC. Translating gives CSGGDTNQETQYF.

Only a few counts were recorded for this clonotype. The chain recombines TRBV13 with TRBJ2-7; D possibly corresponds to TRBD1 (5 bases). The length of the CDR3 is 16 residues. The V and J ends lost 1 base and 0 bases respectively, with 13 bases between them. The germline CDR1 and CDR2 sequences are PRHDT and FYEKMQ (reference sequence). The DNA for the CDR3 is TGTGCCAGCAGCTTAGCCAAGGGGCAAAGCTCCTACGAGCAGTACTTC. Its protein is CASSLAKGQSSYEQYF.